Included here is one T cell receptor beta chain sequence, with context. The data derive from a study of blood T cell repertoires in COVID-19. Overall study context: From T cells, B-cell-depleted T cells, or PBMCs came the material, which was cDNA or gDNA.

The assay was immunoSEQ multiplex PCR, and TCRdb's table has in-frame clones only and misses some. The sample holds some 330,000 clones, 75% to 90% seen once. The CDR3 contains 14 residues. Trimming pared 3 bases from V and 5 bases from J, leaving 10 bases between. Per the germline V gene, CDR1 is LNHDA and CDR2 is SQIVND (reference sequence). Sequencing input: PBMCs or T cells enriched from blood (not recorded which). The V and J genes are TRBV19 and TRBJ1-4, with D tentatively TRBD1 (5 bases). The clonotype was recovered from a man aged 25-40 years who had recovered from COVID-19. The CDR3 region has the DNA TGTGCCAGTAGTATGGCAGGGAGGAATGAAAAACTGTTTTTT. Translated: CASSMAGRNEKLFF.